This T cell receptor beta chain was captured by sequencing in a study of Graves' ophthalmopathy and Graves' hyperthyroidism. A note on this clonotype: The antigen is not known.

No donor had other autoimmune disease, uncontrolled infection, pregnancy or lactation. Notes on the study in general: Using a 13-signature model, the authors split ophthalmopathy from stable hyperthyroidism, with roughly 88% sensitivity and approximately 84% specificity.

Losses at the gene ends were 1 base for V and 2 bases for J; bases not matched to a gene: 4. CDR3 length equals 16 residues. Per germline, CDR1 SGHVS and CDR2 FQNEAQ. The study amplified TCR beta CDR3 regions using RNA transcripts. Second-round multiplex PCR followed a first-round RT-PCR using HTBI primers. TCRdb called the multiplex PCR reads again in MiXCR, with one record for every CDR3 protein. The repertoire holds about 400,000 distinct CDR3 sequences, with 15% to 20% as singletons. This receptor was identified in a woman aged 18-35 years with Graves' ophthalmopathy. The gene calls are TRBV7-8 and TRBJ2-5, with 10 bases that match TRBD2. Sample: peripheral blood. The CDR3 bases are TGTGCCAGCAGCTTAGGAGGGACTAGCGCGCAAGAGACCCAGTACTTC. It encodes CASSLGGTSAQETQYF.